The 29 T cell receptor beta chains in this list originate from one sample, sequenced in a study of T cells in women clearing cervical HPV infection. The data were produced by immunoSEQ multiplex PCR, yet TCRdb's version contains in-frame clones alone and is incomplete. The sample holds tens of thousands of clones. Sequencing was carried out using blood buffy coat. These receptors were obtained from a woman between 18 and 70 years old with a cervical HPV16 infection that either progressed to CIN3+ or cleared (not recorded which).

Details on this clone: Sequencing ends 3 residues short of the CDR3 end; the germline J gene provides the rest. The chain employs TRBV5-1 and TRBJ2-1, with 8 bases that match TRBD2. V lost 4 bases and J lost 3; bases outside the gene matches: 6. The CDR3 totals 15 residues. Per the germline V gene, CDR1 is SGHRS and CDR2 is YFSETQ. The CDR3 bases that were read are TGCGCCAGCAGCGCCGGGGGGGGCGACTACAATGAG. Amino acid sequence: CASSAGGGDYNE. The whole CDR3 protein reads CASSAGGGDYNEQFF.

On this clone itself: The read finishes 3 residues shy of the CDR3 end, and the germline J gene is used to complete it. This chain links TRBV29-1 with TRBJ2-1; TRBD2 agrees at 16 bases. The J segment lost 7 bases and the V segment lost 6 bases, leaving 6 bases of the junction unmatched. CDR3 length equals 15 residues. Looked up from germline, CDR1 is SQVTM and CDR2 is ANQGSEA. The sequenced part of the CDR3 DNA is TGCAGCGTCGGGACTAGCGGGGGGGCCGGGAATGAG. Translation: CSVGTSGGAGNE. In full, the CDR3 is CSVGTSGGAGNEQFF.

On this clone: Read data end 3 residues before the CDR3 end; the end is taken from the germline J gene. The rearrangement joins TRBV19 to TRBJ2-1; 14 positions match TRBD2. V was clipped by 0 bases and J by 4 bases; unmatched bases: 5. The germline gives CDR1 LNHDA, CDR2 SQIVND (reference sequence). The CDR3 totals 18 residues. CDR3 region: CASSIEGGLAGVYNEQFF. The DNA read from the CDR3 is TGTGCCAGTAGTATAGAAGGGGGACTAGCGGGGGTTTACAATGAG.

As concerns this clone: The read terminates 3 residues before the CDR3 end, so the remaining end is supplied by the germline J gene. This chain links TRBV5-6 with TRBJ2-5, with 9 nucleotides matching TRBD2. This CDR3 is 13 amino acids long. Germline CDR1 is SGHDT and CDR2 is YYEEEE. J lost 4 bases, V lost 5 bases, and 3 bases had no gene match. The CDR3 here is CASRAGGIETQYF. The CDR3 bases that were read are TGTGCCAGCAGGGCGGGGGGGATAGAGACC.

A remark on this clone: The CDR3 extends 3 residues past the end of the read, so its final part is completed from the germline J gene. This chain connects TRBV20-1 to TRBJ2-7; 7 nucleotides line up with TRBD1. This CDR3 is 12 amino acids long. CDR1 DFQATT and CDR2 SNEGSKA come from the germline V gene (reference sequence). Losses at the gene ends were 6 bases for V and 3 bases for J; bases not matched to a gene: 5. The chain's CDR3 is CSANDRVYEQYF. CDR3 DNA (partial): TGCAGTGCAAACGACAGGGTCTACGAG.

Comment on this clone: The CDR3 end lies 3 residues beyond the end of the read and is filled in from the germline J gene. This sequence joins TRBV2 and TRBJ1-5, with a tentative D call TRBD1 (5 bases). CDR3 length equals 15 residues. Trimming cost V 3 bases and J 2 bases, with 11 bases left between them. Germline CDR1 and CDR2: SNHLY and FYNNEI. CDR3 DNA (partial): TGTGCCAGCAGTGAGACAGTGGTTGGCAATCAGCCC. Translating gives CASSETVVGNQP. In full, the CDR3 reads CASSETVVGNQPQHF.

Details on this clone: The read comes to an end 3 residues before the CDR3 does, leaving the germline J gene to fill in the end. The gene calls are TRBV19 and TRBJ1-1; 10 bases agree with TRBD1. Germline CDR1 LNHDA, CDR2 SQIVND (reference sequence). V was pared by 5 bases and J by 0 bases, with 3 bases of the junction left unmatched. This CDR3 contains 15 residues. The covered CDR3 bases are TGTGCCAGTAGTTATGGGACAGGGGTGAACACTGAA. Translation: CASSYGTGVNTE. The full CDR3 protein is CASSYGTGVNTEAFF.

Of note for this clone: The read comes to an end 3 residues before the CDR3 does, leaving the germline J gene to fill in the end. The V call is TRBV4-1, the J call TRBJ2-2; the D gene is possibly TRBD1 (6 bases). CDR3 length: 17 amino acids. The V and J ends lost 1 base and 1 base respectively, with 13 bases between them. Germline CDR1 MGHRA, CDR2 YSYEKL. The CDR3 reads CASSQVREQGNTGELFF. The CDR3 DNA, read in part, is TGCGCCAGCAGCCAAGTACGGGAACAGGGGAACACCGGGGAG.

Partial CDR3 DNA: TGTGCCAGCAGCTTAGCGGACACCTCCACCGGGGAG. Protein product: CASSLADTSTGE. The full CDR3 sequence reads CASSLADTSTGELFF. V gene TRBV7-9 combines with J gene TRBJ2-2; possibly TRBD1 for D (5 bases). The CDR3 extends 3 residues past the end of the read, so its final part is completed from the germline J gene. The V gene lost 0 bases and the J gene lost 4 bases, with 9 bases spanning the gap. CDR1 and CDR2 (germline): SEHNR, FQNEAQ (reference sequence). This CDR3 has 15 amino acids.

Notes on this clone: The read ends 3 residues shy of where the CDR3 ends; the end is completed using the germline J gene. The chain is built from TRBV10-2 and TRBJ1-5; TRBD1 aligns across 7 bases. Germline assignment: CDR1 WSHSY and CDR2 SAAADI. The CDR3 sequence is 15 residues long. With V trimmed by 0 bases and J by 6 bases, 5 bases remained unmatched. The part of the CDR3 DNA that was read is TGCGCCAGCAGTGAGTCGACAGGGTATTTTCAGCCC. Translating gives CASSESTGYFQP. The entire CDR3 sequence reads CASSESTGYFQPQHF.

As to this clone: The read terminates 3 residues before the CDR3 end, so the remaining end is supplied by the germline J gene. The genes are TRBV18 and TRBJ1-3; TRBD1 aligns across 7 bases. Germline trimming cut 6 bases from V and 1 base from J; bases unmatched to any gene: 9. Per germline, CDR1 KGHSH and CDR2 LQKENI. The CDR3 totals 16 residues. CDR3 DNA, as far as it was read: TGTGCCAGCTCCCCGACACAGGGGAATTCTGGAAACACC. Translated, it gives CASSPTQGNSGNT. The whole CDR3 protein reads CASSPTQGNSGNTIYF.

Note on this clone: A read error may produce the germline difference seen at one junction end. The DNA ends 3 residues before the CDR3 does, and the rest of the CDR3 is filled in from the germline J gene. The chain combines TRBV4-1 with TRBJ2-5; no clear D gene. Germline CDR1 and CDR2: MGHRA and YSYEKL. The CDR3 has 11 amino acids. CDR3 residues: CTREARETQYF. CDR3 bases read: TGCACCAGAGAGGCTAGGGAGACC.

This clone is medium-sized by frequency. The CDR3 sequence: CASSLRREGRGTDTQYF. The sequenced part of the CDR3 DNA is TGTGCCAGCAGCCTACGGCGGGAGGGCCGAGGCACAGATACG. J is TRBJ2-3 and V is TRBV14; 9 nucleotides line up with TRBD2. The CDR3 is cut off 3 residues early in the read; its end comes from the germline J gene. This CDR3 region has 17 residues. With 4 bases clipped from V and 1 base from J, the junction kept 9 bases outside the gene matches. Germline values: CDR1 SGHDN, CDR2 FVKESK.

The part of the CDR3 DNA that was read is TGTGCCAGCGATTTCGGGGTTGGCACAGATACG. Translated, it gives CASDFGVGTDT. The whole CDR3 sequence is CASDFGVGTDTQYF. The gene calls are TRBV19 and TRBJ2-3, with D possibly TRBD2 on 5 matching bases. The read ends 3 residues early relative to the CDR3; the germline J gene fills the gap. The CDR3 covers 14 residues. Trimming cost V 9 bases and J 1 base, with 14 bases left between them. Germline V CDR1 and CDR2: LNHDA, SQIVND (reference sequence).

The CDR3 here is CASSSSTSGHNEQFF. CDR3 DNA, as far as it was read: TGTGCCAGCAGCTCCTCGACTAGCGGCCACAATGAG. The V gene is TRBV7-3, the J gene TRBJ2-1; 9 nucleotides agree with TRBD2. The sequence runs out 3 residues before the end of the CDR3; the remainder is reconstructed from the germline J gene. Trimming took 4 bases from V and 5 from J; bases not matched to a gene: 6. Germline-derived CDR1 and CDR2 are SGHTA and FQGTGA. The CDR3 has 15 residues.

Worth noting for this clone: The DNA ends 3 residues before the CDR3 does, and the rest of the CDR3 is filled in from the germline J gene. The chain has TRBV12-3 or TRBV12-4 and TRBJ1-6; a weak D match, TRBD1 (5 bases). The CDR3 is made up of 15 amino acids. The V and J ends lost 5 bases and 7 bases respectively, with 15 bases between them. The CDR3 loop reads CASSDSGPRNSPLHF. The covered CDR3 bases are TGTGCCAGCAGTGACAGTGGGCCTCGGAATTCACCC.

As for this clone: The read falls 3 residues short of the CDR3 end, and the missing part is taken from the germline J gene. The V call is TRBV19, the J call TRBJ1-4, with D perhaps TRBD1 (5 bases). With 3 bases removed from V and 7 bases from J, the gap between germline ends came to 15 bases. The CDR3 contains 15 residues. Germline CDR1 is LNHDA and CDR2 is SQIVND (reference sequence). The CDR3 sequence is CASSIQRTGSEKLFF. The sequenced CDR3 bases are TGTGCCAGTAGTATCCAAAGAACAGGATCTGAAAAA.

As for this clone: The CDR3 extends 3 residues past the end of the read, so its final part is completed from the germline J gene. The chain links TRBV7-2 to TRBJ2-7; no clear D gene. The CDR3 loop spans 13 amino acids. V dropped 3 bases and J dropped 5 bases, with 11 bases sitting between them. Germline V gene sequence: CDR1 SGHTA, CDR2 FQGNSA. The sequenced CDR3 bases are TGTGCCAGCAGCTTTCGAGCGCCCAACGAG. Translated: CASSFRAPNE. The CDR3 in full is CASSFRAPNEQYF.

A remark on this clone: The CDR3 end lies 3 residues beyond the end of the read and is filled in from the germline J gene. This chain links TRBV7-3 with TRBJ1-1, with D tentatively TRBD1 (5 bases). Germline loops: CDR1 SGHTA, CDR2 FQGTGA. The germline V and J ends were trimmed by 1 base and 1 base, with 7 bases remaining between them. This CDR3 comprises 14 residues. The sequenced CDR3 bases are TGTGCCAGCAGCTTAAGCCAGGGGAACACTGAA. This gives the protein CASSLSQGNTE. The whole CDR3 protein is CASSLSQGNTEAFF.

In regard to this clone: The CDR3 end falls 3 residues outside the read, so it is completed with the germline J gene. The genes are TRBV18 and TRBJ2-7; 7 bases match TRBD1. This CDR3 is 16 amino acids long. V lost 6 bases to trimming and J lost 2 bases; unmatched junction nucleotides: 13. Germline assignment: CDR1 KGHSH and CDR2 LQKENI. The sequenced part of the CDR3 DNA is TGTGCCAGCTCTCGGGTACAGGGGACCGAAGCCTACGAG. It translates to CASSRVQGTEAYE. The whole CDR3 protein reads CASSRVQGTEAYEQYF.

A note on this clone: From the germline J gene comes the end of the CDR3, since the read stops 3 residues before it. This chain joins TRBV5-4 and TRBJ2-5, with TRBD2 matching over 8 bases. The V gene's germline CDR1 is SGHNT and CDR2 YYREEE (reference sequence). This CDR3 spans 15 amino acids. V lost 3 bases to trimming and J lost 2 bases; unmatched junction nucleotides: 6. CDR3 bases read: TGTGCCAGCAGCTCGTCCCCGGGGGGGCAAGAGACC. Translated, it gives CASSSSPGGQET. From start to end, the CDR3 is CASSSSPGGQETQYF.

Details on this clone: The read finishes 3 residues shy of the CDR3 end, and the germline J gene is used to complete it. J is TRBJ2-2 and V is TRBV14, with D perhaps TRBD1 (5 bases). V lost 2 bases, J lost 7 bases, and 11 bases lay in between. Germline CDR1 SGHDN, CDR2 FVKESK. This CDR3 has 14 amino acids. CDR3 sequence: CASSQRTLGGELFF. The covered CDR3 bases are TGTGCCAGCAGCCAAAGGACACTCGGCGGGGAG.

Comments on this clone: The read ends 3 residues before the CDR3 terminus; that terminus is restored from the germline J gene. The chain employs TRBV12-3 or TRBV12-4 and TRBJ1-4, with D possibly TRBD1 on 5 matching bases. The CDR3 contains 16 residues. V lost 3 bases to trimming and J lost 0 bases, with 11 bases between them. This CDR3 reads CASSFDSYATNEKLFF. The part of the CDR3 DNA that was read is TGTGCCAGCAGTTTCGACAGTTATGCAACTAATGAAAAA.

With respect to this clone: The read terminates 3 residues before the CDR3 end, so the remaining end is supplied by the germline J gene. The rearrangement links TRBV19 to TRBJ2-7; D is possibly TRBD1 (6 bases). Trimming took 3 bases from V and 5 from J, leaving 17 bases between them. Germline V gene data show CDR1 as LNHDA and CDR2 as SQIVND (reference sequence). There are 15 residues in the CDR3. Here the CDR3 reads CASSIQLQGSHEQYF. The CDR3 bases that were read are TGTGCCAGTAGTATCCAACTACAGGGATCCCACGAG.

About this clone: The CDR3 extends 3 residues past the end of the read, so its final part is completed from the germline J gene. The V call is TRBV9, the J call TRBJ2-3; 9 bases are a match to TRBD2. Trimming took 4 bases from V and 0 from J; bases not matched to a gene: 6. The CDR3 extends over 16 amino acids. The germline CDR1 and CDR2 sequences are SGDLS and YYNGEE. The sequenced CDR3 bases are TGTGCCAGCAGCATTGGGACTAGCAGTAGCACAGATACG. Translated: CASSIGTSSSTDT. The whole CDR3 is CASSIGTSSSTDTQYF.

Comment on this clone: The read ends 3 residues before the CDR3 terminus; that terminus is restored from the germline J gene. The chain recombines TRBV27 with TRBJ1-6; a weak D match, TRBD1 (6 bases). The CDR3 sequence is 17 residues long. V lost 3 bases and J lost 7, with 19 bases in between. The germline V gene encodes CDR1 MNHEY and CDR2 SMNVEV (reference sequence). CDR3 in amino acids: CASSFNVRGHSNSPLHF. The CDR3 DNA, read in part, is TGTGCCAGCAGTTTTAACGTAAGGGGACACTCAAATTCACCC.

A remark on this clone: The CDR3 end lies 3 residues beyond the end of the read and is filled in from the germline J gene. V usage is TRBV6-4 and J usage is TRBJ1-1; a weak D match, TRBD1 (6 bases). V dropped 0 bases and J dropped 4 bases, with 12 bases sitting between them. From germline, CDR1 is MRHNA and CDR2 SNTAGT. This CDR3 has 15 amino acids. CDR3 bases read: TGTGCCAGCAGTGACTCGAGAGGGGGAGTCACTGAA. Its translation is CASSDSRGGVTE. The CDR3 in full is CASSDSRGGVTEAFF.

Concerning this clone itself: The CDR3 end falls 3 residues outside the read, so it is completed with the germline J gene. The genes are TRBV20-1 and TRBJ2-7, with 16 bases fitting TRBD2. V lost 6 bases to trimming and J lost 4 bases; unmatched junction nucleotides: 12. Germline loops: CDR1 DFQATT, CDR2 SNEGSKA (reference sequence). The CDR3 contains 17 residues. The CDR3 loop is CSAPGLAGGDVYYEQYF. The part of the CDR3 DNA that was read is TGCAGTGCGCCGGGACTAGCGGGAGGGGATGTTTATTACGAG.

A note on this clone: From the germline J gene comes the end of the CDR3, since the read stops 3 residues before it. The chain recombines TRBV20-1 with TRBJ1-6; TRBD1 aligns across 10 bases. The CDR3 loop spans 17 amino acids. Looked up from germline, CDR1 is DFQATT and CDR2 is SNEGSKA (reference sequence). After removal of 6 bases from V and 5 bases from J, the junction contained 13 bases not matched to a gene. The CDR3 here is CSAPGTGVQSHNSPLHF. The sequenced CDR3 bases are TGCAGTGCCCCCGGGACAGGGGTTCAGTCACATAATTCACCC.